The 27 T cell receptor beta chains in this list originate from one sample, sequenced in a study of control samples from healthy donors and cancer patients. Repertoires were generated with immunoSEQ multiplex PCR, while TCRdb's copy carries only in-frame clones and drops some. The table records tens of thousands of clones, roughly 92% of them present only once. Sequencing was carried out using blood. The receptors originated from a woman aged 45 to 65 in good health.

The CDR3 region is CASSLLGGDNYGYTF. The DNA for the CDR3 is TGCGCCAGCAGCTTGCTGGGGGGGGATAACTATGGCTACACCTTC. This chain connects TRBV5-1 to TRBJ1-2, with D perhaps TRBD1 (5 bases). Germline CDR1 reads SGHRS; CDR2 reads YFSETQ. This CDR3 contains 15 residues. The V end was cut by 1 base, the J end by 1 base, with 11 bases between.

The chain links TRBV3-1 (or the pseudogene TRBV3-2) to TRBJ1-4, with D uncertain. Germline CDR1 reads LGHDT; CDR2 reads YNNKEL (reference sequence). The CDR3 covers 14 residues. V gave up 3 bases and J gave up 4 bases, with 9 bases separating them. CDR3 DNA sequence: TGTGCCAGCAGCCATAACAGTCGTAATGAAAAACTGTTTTTT. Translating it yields CASSHNSRNEKLFF.

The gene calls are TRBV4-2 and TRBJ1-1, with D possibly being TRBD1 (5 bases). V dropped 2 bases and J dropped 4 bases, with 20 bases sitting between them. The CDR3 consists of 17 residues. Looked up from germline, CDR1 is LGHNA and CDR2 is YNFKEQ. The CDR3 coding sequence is TGTGCCAGCAGCCAAACAGATTTGGCCGCGGGGGGCACTGAAGCTTTCTTT. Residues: CASSQTDLAAGGTEAFF.

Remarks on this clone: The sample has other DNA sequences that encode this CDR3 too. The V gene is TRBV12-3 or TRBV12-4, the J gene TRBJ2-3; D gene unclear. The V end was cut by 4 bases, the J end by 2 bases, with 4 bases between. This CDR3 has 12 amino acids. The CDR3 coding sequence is TGTGCCAGCAGTTCCAACACAGATACGCAGTATTTT. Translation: CASSSNTDTQYF.

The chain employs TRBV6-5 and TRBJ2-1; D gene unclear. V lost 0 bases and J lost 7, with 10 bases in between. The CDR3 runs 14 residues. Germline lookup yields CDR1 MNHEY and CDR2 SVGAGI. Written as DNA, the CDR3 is TGTGCCAGCAGTTACTCGCGGTCCAATAATGAGCAGTTCTTC. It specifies CASSYSRSNNEQFF.

The CDR3 loop is CASSYVAGPDTQYF. CDR3 bases: TGTGCCAGCAGTTATGTAGCGGGGCCAGATACGCAGTATTTT. The V gene is TRBV6-2 or TRBV6-3, the J gene TRBJ2-3, with 8 bases fitting TRBD2. Per germline, CDR1 MNHEY and CDR2 SVGEGT. V was pared by 3 bases and J by 4 bases, with 3 bases of the junction left unmatched. The CDR3 loop spans 14 amino acids.

As DNA, the CDR3 is TGCGCCAGCAGCCAAGAGGCCGGCTCTGGAAACACCATATATTTT. This sequence encodes CASSQEAGSGNTIYF. The chain uses TRBV4-3 and TRBJ1-3, with D uncertain. CDR1 is LGHNA and CDR2 is YSLEER in the germline V gene. Trimming cost V 0 bases and J 0 bases, with 6 bases left between them. This CDR3 region has 15 residues.

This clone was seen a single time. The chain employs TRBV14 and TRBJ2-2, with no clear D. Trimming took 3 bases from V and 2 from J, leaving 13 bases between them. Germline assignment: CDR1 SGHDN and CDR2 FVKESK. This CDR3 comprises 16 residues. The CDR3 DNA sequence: TGTGCCAGCAGCCACCGAGCGAAACCTAACACCGGGGAGCTGTTTTTT. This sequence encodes CASSHRAKPNTGELFF.

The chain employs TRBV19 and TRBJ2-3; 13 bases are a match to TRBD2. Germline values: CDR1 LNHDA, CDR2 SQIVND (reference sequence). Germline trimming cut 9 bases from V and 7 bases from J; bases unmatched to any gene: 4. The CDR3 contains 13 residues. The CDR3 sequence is CASRTSGGYTQYF. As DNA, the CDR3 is TGTGCCAGCAGGACTAGCGGGGGATATACGCAGTATTTT. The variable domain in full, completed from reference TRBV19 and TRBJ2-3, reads DGGITQSPKYLFRKEGQNVTLSCEQNLNHDAMYWYRQDPGQGLRLIYYSQIVNDFQKGDIAEGYSVSREKKESFPLTVTSAQKNPTAFYLCASRTSGGYTQYFGPGTRLTVL.

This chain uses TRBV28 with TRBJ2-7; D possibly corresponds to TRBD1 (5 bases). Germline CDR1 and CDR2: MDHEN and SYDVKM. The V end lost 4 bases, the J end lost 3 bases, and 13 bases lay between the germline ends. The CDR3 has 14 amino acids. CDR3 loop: CASSWAGNHYEQYF. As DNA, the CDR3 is TGTGCCAGCAGTTGGGCAGGGAACCACTACGAGCAGTACTTC. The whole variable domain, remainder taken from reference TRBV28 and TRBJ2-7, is DVKVTQSSRYLVKRTGEKVFLECVQDMDHENMFWYRQDPGLGLRLIYFSYDVKMKEKGDIPEGYSVSREKKERFSLILESASTNQTSMYLCASSWAGNHYEQYFGPGTRLTVT.

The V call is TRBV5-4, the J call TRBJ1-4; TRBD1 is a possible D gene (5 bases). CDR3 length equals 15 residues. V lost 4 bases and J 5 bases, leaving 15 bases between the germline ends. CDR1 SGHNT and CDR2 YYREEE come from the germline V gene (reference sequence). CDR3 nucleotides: TGTGCCAGCAGCAGCAGGGCGTCCAGAAATGAAAAACTGTTTTTT. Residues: CASSSRASRNEKLFF.

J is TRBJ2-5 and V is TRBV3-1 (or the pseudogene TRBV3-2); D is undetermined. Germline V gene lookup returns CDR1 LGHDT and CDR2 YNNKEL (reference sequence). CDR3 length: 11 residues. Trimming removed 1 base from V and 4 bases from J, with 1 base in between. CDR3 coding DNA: TGTGCCAGCAGCCAAGGAGAGACCCAGTACTTC. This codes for CASSQGETQYF.

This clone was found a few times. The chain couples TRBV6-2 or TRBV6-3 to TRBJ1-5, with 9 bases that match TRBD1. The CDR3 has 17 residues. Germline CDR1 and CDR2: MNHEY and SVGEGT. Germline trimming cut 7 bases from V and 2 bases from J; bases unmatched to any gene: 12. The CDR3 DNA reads TGTGCCAGCAACCCCCGACAGGGGGGATGGGGCAATCAGCCCCAGCATTTT. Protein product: CASNPRQGGWGNQPQHF.

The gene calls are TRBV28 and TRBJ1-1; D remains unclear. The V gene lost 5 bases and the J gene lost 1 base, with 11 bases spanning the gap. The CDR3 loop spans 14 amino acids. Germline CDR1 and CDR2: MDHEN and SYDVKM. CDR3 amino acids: CASSRWQANTEAFF. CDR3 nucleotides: TGTGCCAGCAGTCGGTGGCAGGCGAACACTGAAGCTTTCTTT.

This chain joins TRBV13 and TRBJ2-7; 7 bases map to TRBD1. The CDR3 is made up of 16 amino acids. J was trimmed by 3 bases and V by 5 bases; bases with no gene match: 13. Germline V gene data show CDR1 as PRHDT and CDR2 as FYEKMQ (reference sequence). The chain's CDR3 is CASSLETGPTIYEQYF. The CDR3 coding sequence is TGTGCCAGCAGCCTGGAGACAGGGCCCACCATCTACGAGCAGTACTTC.

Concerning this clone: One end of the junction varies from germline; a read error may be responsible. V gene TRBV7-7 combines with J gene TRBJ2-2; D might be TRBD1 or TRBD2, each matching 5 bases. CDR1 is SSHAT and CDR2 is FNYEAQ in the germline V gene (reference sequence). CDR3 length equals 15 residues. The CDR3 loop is CASRLEGQSTGELFF. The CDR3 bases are TGTGCCAGCAGATTAGAGGGGCAAAGCACCGGGGAGCTGTTTTTT.

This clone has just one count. The CDR3 DNA reads as TGTGCCAGCAGACCCAGCAGGGGAAATCAGCCCCAGCATTTT. Translation gives CASRPSRGNQPQHF. The rearrangement links TRBV2 to TRBJ1-5; D perhaps matches TRBD1 (6 bases). Germline assignment: CDR1 SNHLY and CDR2 FYNNEI. Trimming left V 6 bases short and J 4 bases short, with 13 bases between. This CDR3 is 14 amino acids long.

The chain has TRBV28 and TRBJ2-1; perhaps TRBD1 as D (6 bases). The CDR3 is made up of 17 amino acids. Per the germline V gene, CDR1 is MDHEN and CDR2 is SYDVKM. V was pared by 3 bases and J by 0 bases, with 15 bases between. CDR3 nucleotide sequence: TGTGCCAGCAGTTTCCACAGGGAGAGGGGCTCCTACAATGAGCAGTTCTTC. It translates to CASSFHRERGSYNEQFF.

The DNA for the CDR3 is TGTGCCAGCAGTGAAGCGCTTACAGGGCCCCCCTACGAGCAGTACTTC. Its protein is CASSEALTGPPYEQYF. The rearrangement links TRBV6-1 to TRBJ2-7, with TRBD1 as a possible D gene (6 bases). The germline V gene encodes CDR1 MNHNS and CDR2 SASEGT. Trimming stripped 0 bases from V and 2 bases from J, with 14 bases between. The CDR3 runs 16 residues.

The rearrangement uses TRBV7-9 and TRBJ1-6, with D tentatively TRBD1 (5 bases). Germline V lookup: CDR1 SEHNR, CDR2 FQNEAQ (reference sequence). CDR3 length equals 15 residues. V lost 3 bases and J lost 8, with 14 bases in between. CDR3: CASSFKGGGYSPLHF. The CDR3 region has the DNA TGTGCCAGCAGCTTCAAGGGTGGGGGATATTCACCCCTCCACTTT.

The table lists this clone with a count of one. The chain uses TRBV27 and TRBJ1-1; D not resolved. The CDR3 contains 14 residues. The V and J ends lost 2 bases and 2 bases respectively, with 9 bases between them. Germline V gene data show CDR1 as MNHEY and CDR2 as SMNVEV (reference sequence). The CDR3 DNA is TGTGCCAGCAGTTTACGTTGGGGAAACACTGAAGCTTTCTTT. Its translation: CASSLRWGNTEAFF.

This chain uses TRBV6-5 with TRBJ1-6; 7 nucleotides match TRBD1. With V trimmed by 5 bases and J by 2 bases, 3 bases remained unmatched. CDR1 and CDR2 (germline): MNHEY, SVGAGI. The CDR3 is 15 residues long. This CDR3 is CASSRDRAYNSPLHF. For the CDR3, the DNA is TGTGCCAGCAGTCGAGACAGGGCCTATAATTCACCCCTCCACTTT.

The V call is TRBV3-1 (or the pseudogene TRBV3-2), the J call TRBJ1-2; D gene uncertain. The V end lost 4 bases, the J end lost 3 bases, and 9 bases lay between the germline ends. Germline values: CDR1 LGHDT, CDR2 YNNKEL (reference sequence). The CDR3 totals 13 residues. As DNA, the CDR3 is TGTGCCAGCAGCCCACTTCGGGACTATGGCTACACCTTC. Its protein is CASSPLRDYGYTF.

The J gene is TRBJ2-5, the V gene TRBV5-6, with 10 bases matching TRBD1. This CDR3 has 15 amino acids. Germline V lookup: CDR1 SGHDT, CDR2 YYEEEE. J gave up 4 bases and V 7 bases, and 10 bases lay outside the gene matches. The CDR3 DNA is TGTGCCAGCTTTAGGGACAGGGGATCTCTAGAGACCCAGTACTTC. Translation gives CASFRDRGSLETQYF. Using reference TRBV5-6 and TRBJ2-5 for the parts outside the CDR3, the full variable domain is DAGVTQSPTHLIKTRGQQVTLRCSPKSGHDTVSWYQQALGQGPQFIFQYYEEEERQRGNFPDRFSGHQFPNYSSELNVNALLLGDSALYLCASFRDRGSLETQYFGPGTRLLVL.

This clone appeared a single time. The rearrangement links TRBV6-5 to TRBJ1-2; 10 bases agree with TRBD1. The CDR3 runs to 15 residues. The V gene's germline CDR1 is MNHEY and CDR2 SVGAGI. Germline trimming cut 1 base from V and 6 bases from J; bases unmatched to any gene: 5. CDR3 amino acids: CASSYFRTGGHGYTF. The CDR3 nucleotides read TGTGCCAGCAGTTACTTTCGGACAGGGGGGCATGGCTACACCTTC.

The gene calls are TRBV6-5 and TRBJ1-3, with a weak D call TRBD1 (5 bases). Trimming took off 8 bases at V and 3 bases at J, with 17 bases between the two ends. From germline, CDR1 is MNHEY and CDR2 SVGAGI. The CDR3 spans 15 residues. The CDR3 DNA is TGTGCCAGCGCCCCAGCTACGGGGGTTGGAAACACCATATATTTT. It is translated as CASAPATGVGNTIYF.

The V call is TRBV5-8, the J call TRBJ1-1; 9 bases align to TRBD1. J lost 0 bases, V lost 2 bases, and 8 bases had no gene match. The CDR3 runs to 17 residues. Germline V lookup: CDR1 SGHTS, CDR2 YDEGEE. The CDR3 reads CASSFGDRAPLNTEAFF. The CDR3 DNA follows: TGTGCCAGCAGCTTTGGGGACAGGGCTCCGCTGAACACTGAAGCTTTCTTT.